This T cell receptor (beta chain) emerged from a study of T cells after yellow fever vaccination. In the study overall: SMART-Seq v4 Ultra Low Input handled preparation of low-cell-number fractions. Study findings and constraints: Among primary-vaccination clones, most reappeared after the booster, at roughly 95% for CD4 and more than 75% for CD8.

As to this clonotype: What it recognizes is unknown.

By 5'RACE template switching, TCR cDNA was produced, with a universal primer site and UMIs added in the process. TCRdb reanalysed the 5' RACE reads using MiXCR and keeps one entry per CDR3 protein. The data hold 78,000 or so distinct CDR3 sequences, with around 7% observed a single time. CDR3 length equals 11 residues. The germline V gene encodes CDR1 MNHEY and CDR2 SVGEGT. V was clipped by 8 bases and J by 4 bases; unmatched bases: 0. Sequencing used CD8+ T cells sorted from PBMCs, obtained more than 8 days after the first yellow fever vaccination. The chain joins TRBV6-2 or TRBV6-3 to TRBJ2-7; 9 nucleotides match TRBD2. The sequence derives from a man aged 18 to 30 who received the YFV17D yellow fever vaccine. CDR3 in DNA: TGTGCCAGCGGACTAGCGTACGAGCAGTACTTC. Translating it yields CASGLAYEQYF.